These 17 T cell receptor beta chains were all obtained from the same sample, sequenced in a study of molecular identifiers for immune sequencing clone quantification. TCRdb fed the PCR reads into MiXCR, producing one record per CDR3 protein. The sample has some 580,000 distinct CDR3 sequences, 25% seen once. Sequencing input: naive CD8+ T cells from blood, with Jurkat cell RNA spiked in. As to subset: FACS-sorted CD8+CD4-CCR7+CD45RA+ naive T cells. The receptors originated from a human donor in good health. Some libraries in this study had Jurkat cell RNA spiked in.

At least ten counts were recorded for this clonotype. The chain is built from TRBV4-2 and TRBJ1-5; 8 nucleotides match TRBD1. The CDR3 totals 19 residues. V lost 8 bases to trimming and J lost 5 bases; unmatched junction nucleotides: 23. CDR1 LGHNA and CDR2 YNFKEQ come from the germline V gene. Written as DNA, the CDR3 is TGTGCCAGCCCCCGTTACGCGGACAGGGTGAATATGGTTGATCAGCCCCAGCATTTT. As protein: CASPRYADRVNMVDQPQHF.

In its sample, this clonotype was seen many times. The V gene is TRBV6-5, the J gene TRBJ2-7; D is possibly TRBD1 or TRBD2 (6 bases each). The CDR3 is 12 amino acids. CDR1 MNHEY and CDR2 SVGAGI come from the germline V gene. Trimming stripped 7 bases from V and 6 bases from J, with 13 bases between. CDR3 nucleotides: TGTGCCAGCATCGGGGGCCTCGGCGAGCAGTACTTC. It is translated as CASIGGLGEQYF.

As regards this clonotype: One junction end does not reproduce the germline sequence, and a read error may be involved. This chain connects TRBV20-1 to TRBJ2-7, with D perhaps matching TRBD1 or TRBD2 (5 bases each). The CDR3 is made up of 19 amino acids. The germline V gene has CDR1 DFQATT and CDR2 SNEGSKA (reference sequence). The CDR3 coding sequence is TGCGGTGCTAGAGGCTTTGGGAACCGGGACGCCGCGTTCTCCTACGAGCAGTACTTC. Encoded protein: CGARGFGNRDAAFSYEQYF.

This chain uses TRBV4-1 with TRBJ2-3, with D perhaps given as TRBD1 or TRBD2 (6 bases each). V gave up 6 bases and J gave up 3 bases, with 10 bases separating them. This CDR3 has 13 residues. In germline, CDR1 is MGHRA, CDR2 YSYEKL. This chain's CDR3 is CASRRGATDTQYF. The CDR3 DNA follows: TGCGCCAGCAGAAGGGGGGCAACAGATACGCAGTATTTT.

This clonotype came up a few times. Being one base from a much bigger clone, this may be a read error. The chain combines TRBV4-1 with TRBJ1-1, with no clear D. Germline values: CDR1 MGHRA, CDR2 YSYEKL. The CDR3 sequence is 16 residues long. CDR3 in DNA: TGCGCCAGCAGCCAAGACAAGGAACGGCTGAACACTGCAGCTTTCTTT. Translated: CASSQDKERLNTAAFF.

The V gene is TRBV6-2 or TRBV6-3, the J gene TRBJ2-3; 9 bases line up with TRBD1. Per the germline V gene, CDR1 is MNHEY and CDR2 is SVGEGT. The CDR3 loop spans 16 amino acids. V was clipped by 6 bases and J by 3 bases; unmatched bases: 10. CDR3 sequence: CASRDYTGGLTDTQYF. DNA of the CDR3: TGTGCCAGCAGGGACTATACAGGGGGCCTTACAGATACGCAGTATTTT.

This clonotype came up a few times. The rearrangement uses TRBV7-9 and TRBJ2-7; maybe TRBD2 (5 bases). The CDR3 length is 16 residues. The V end lost 5 bases, the J end lost 2 bases, and 19 bases lay between the germline ends. CDR1 and CDR2 from the germline V gene are SEHNR and FQNEAQ (reference sequence). CDR3: CASSPLGLEIAYEQYF. CDR3 in DNA: TGTGCCAGCAGCCCCCTCGGACTCGAAATCGCCTACGAGCAGTACTTC.

About this clonotype: A read error may account for a junction end that differs from germline. The chain combines TRBV4-3 with TRBJ2-7; D gene ambiguous. Germline V lookup: CDR1 LGHNA, CDR2 YSLEER. The CDR3 loop spans 16 amino acids. The CDR3 is CASGQSLTGSSYEQYF. CDR3 nucleotides: TGCGCCAGCGGCCAATCACTTACCGGGTCCTCCTACGAGCAGTACTTC.

This clonotype has more than one count but fewer than ten. The rearrangement joins TRBV11-2 to TRBJ2-7, with D maybe TRBD2 (5 bases). The germline V and J ends were trimmed by 1 base and 3 bases, with 10 bases remaining between them. The CDR3 extends over 14 amino acids. Germline CDR1 reads SGHAT; CDR2 reads FQNNGV. For the CDR3, the DNA is TGTGCCAGCAGCTTAGGAGGACTGTACTACGAGCAGTACTTC. Its protein product is CASSLGGLYYEQYF.

The V call is TRBV18, the J call TRBJ2-3; D possibly corresponds to TRBD1 (6 bases). V was pared by 0 bases and J by 0 bases, with 10 bases between. CDR1 is KGHSH and CDR2 is LQKENI in the germline V gene. The CDR3 sequence is 16 residues long. The CDR3 sequence: CASSPPGGQSTDTQYF. DNA for the CDR3: TGTGCCAGCTCACCACCCGGTGGACAGAGCACAGATACGCAGTATTTT. Using reference TRBV18 and TRBJ2-3 for the parts outside the CDR3, the full variable domain is NAGVMQNPRHLVRRRGQEARLRCSPMKGHSHVYWYRQLPEEGLKFMVYLQKENIIDESGMPKERFSAEFPKEGPSILRIQQVVRGDSAAYFCASSPPGGQSTDTQYFGPGTRLTVL.

The J gene is TRBJ2-2, the V gene TRBV24-1, with 9 positions matching TRBD1. The junction had 8 bases not matched to a gene; V was cut back by 2 bases and J by 5 bases. CDR1 and CDR2 (germline): KGHDR, SFDVKD. The CDR3 contains 17 residues. The CDR3 spells CATSDYPGQGRTGELFF. CDR3 sequence (DNA): TGTGCCACCAGTGATTATCCGGGACAGGGCAGGACCGGGGAGCTGTTTTTT.

This clonotype was detected only a few times. This chain uses TRBV9 with TRBJ2-7, with D possibly being TRBD2 (6 bases). This CDR3 contains 15 residues. Germline CDR1 SGDLS, CDR2 YYNGEE. Trimming left V 0 bases short and J 5 bases short, with 15 bases between. CDR3 sequence reads: CASSVGGGPVDEQYF. CDR3 coding DNA: TGTGCCAGCAGCGTAGGAGGAGGGCCGGTTGACGAGCAGTACTTC. Together with reference TRBV9 and TRBJ2-7, the CDR3 gives the full variable domain: DSGVTQTPKHLITATGQRVTLRCSPRSGDLSVYWYQQSLDQGLQFLIQYYNGEERAKGNILERFSAQQFPDLHSELNLSSLELGDSALYFCASSVGGGPVDEQYFGPGTRLTVT.

Concerning this clonotype: Possible read error: a much larger clone is one base away. The chain recombines TRBV6-2 or TRBV6-3 with TRBJ1-5; weak D call: TRBD1 (5 bases). Germline CDR1 and CDR2: MNHEY and SVGEGT. Trimming took off 0 bases at V and 7 bases at J, with 13 bases between the two ends. CDR3 size: 15 residues. The CDR3 is CASSYSQEAGQPQHF. CDR3 nucleotide sequence: TGTGCCAGCAGTTACTCCCAGGAGGCAGGGCAGCCCCAGCATTTT.

The genes are TRBV20-1 and TRBJ2-7; D possibly corresponds to TRBD1 (6 bases). CDR1 is DFQATT, CDR2 SNEGSKA, per germline (reference sequence). The length of the CDR3 is 13 residues. V was pared by 5 bases and J by 2 bases, with 13 bases between. CDR3 DNA: TGCAGTGCTCGGGACACCGTAGCCTACGAGCAGTACTTC. Translation gives CSARDTVAYEQYF.

This clonotype was counted a few times. This chain uses TRBV30 with TRBJ2-5; TRBD1 matches at 12 bases. Trimming at V came to 7 bases and at J to 3 bases, leaving 6 bases not matched to a gene. There are 14 residues in the CDR3. The germline CDR1 and CDR2 sequences are GTSNPN and SVGIG (reference sequence). For the CDR3, the DNA is TGTGCCTTTTCCGGGACAGGGGGCGAAGAGACCCAGTACTTC. This codes for CAFSGTGGEETQYF.

The count of this clonotype is one. This may come from a read error, since a much larger clone is one base off. A read error is likely, as this CDR3 ends without the conserved phenylalanine or tryptophan. The V call is TRBV13, the J call TRBJ1-2; D unclear. V lost 0 bases and J lost 0, with 5 bases in between. The CDR3 is made up of 14 amino acids. Germline V gene sequence: CDR1 PRHDT, CDR2 FYEKMQ (reference sequence). In DNA form, the CDR3 reads TGTGCCAGCAGCTTAGGGGCAGCTAACTATGGCTACACCTAC. Protein sequence: CASSLGAANYGYTY.

In its sample, this clonotype was seen many times. The chain joins TRBV6-5 to TRBJ2-7, with D possibly TRBD2 on 6 matching bases. The V gene lost 0 bases and the J gene lost 4 bases, with 7 bases spanning the gap. CDR1 is MNHEY and CDR2 is SVGAGI in the germline V gene. CDR3 length equals 13 residues. The CDR3 is CASSYSEGYEQYF. The DNA for the CDR3 is TGTGCCAGCAGTTACTCGGAGGGGTACGAGCAGTACTTC.